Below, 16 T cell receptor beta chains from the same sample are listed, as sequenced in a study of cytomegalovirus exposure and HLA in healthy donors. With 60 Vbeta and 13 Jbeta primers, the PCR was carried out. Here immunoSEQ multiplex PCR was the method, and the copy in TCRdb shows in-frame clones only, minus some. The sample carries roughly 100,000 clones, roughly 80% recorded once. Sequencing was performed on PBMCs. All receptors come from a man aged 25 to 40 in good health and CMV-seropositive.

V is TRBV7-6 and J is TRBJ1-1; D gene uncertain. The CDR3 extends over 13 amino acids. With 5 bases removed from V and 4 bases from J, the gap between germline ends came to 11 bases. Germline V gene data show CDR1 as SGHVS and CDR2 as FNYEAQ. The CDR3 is CASSRDIGTEAFF. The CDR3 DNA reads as TGTGCCAGCAGCCGGGATATTGGCACTGAAGCTTTCTTT.

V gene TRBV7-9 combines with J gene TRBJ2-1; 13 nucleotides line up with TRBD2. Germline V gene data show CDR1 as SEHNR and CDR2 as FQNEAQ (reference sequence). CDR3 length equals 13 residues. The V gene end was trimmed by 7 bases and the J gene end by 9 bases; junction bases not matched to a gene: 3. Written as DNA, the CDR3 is TGTGCCAGCACACTAGCGGGGGGGGGTGAGCAGTTCTTC. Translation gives CASTLAGGGEQFF.

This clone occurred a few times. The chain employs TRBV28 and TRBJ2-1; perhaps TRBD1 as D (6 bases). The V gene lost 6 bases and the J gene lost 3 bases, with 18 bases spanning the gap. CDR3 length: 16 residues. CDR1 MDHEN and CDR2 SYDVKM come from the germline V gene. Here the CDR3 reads CASSRRGLYIYNEQFF. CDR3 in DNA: TGTGCCAGCAGCCGCAGGGGTCTCTACATCTACAATGAGCAGTTCTTC.

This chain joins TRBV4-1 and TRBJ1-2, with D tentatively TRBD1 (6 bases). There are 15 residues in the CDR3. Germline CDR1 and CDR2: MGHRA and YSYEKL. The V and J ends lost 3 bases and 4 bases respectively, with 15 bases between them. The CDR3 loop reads CASSQEGGTVYGYTF. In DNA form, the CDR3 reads TGCGCCAGCAGCCAGGAGGGGGGGACCGTCTATGGCTACACCTTC.

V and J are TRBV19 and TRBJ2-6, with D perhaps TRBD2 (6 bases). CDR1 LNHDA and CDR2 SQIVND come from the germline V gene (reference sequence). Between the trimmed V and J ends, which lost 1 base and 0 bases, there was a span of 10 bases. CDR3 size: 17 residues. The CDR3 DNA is TGTGCCAGTAGTATAGGTCTCGGGAGCTCTGGGGCCAACGTCCTGACTTTC. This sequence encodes CASSIGLGSSGANVLTF.

In DNA form, the CDR3 reads TGTGCCAGCAGTAACGGGACAATCTATGGCTACACCTTC. It is translated as CASSNGTIYGYTF. This chain links TRBV25-1 with TRBJ1-2; weak D call: TRBD1 (6 bases). CDR3 size: 13 residues. The V end lost 5 bases, the J end lost 4 bases, and 11 bases lay between the germline ends. Per germline, CDR1 MGHDK and CDR2 SYGVNS.

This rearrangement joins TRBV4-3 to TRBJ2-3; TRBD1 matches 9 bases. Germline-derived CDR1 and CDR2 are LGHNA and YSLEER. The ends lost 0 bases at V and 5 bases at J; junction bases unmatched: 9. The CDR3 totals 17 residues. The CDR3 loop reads CASSQDRHRGLVDTQYF. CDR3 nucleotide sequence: TGCGCCAGCAGCCAAGATCGGCACAGGGGGCTTGTAGATACGCAGTATTTT.

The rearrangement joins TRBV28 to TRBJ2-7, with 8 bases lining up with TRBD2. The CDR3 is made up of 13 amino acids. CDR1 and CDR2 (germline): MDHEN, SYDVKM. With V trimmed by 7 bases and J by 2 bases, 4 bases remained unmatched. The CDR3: CASKNGGAYEQYF. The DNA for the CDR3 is TGTGCCAGCAAGAACGGGGGGGCCTACGAGCAGTACTTC.

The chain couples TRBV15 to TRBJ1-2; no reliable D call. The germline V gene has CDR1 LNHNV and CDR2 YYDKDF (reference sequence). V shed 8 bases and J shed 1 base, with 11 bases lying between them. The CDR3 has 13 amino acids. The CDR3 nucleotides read TGTGCCACCGGAGGTCGGGGTAACTATGGCTACACCTTC. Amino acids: CATGGRGNYGYTF.

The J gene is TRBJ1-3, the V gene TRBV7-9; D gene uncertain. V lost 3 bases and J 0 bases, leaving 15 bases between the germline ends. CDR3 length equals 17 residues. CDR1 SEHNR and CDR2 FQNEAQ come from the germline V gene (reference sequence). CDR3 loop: CASSFSRGRRSGNTIYF. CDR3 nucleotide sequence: TGTGCCAGCAGCTTCAGTCGGGGTCGGCGCTCTGGAAACACCATATATTTT.

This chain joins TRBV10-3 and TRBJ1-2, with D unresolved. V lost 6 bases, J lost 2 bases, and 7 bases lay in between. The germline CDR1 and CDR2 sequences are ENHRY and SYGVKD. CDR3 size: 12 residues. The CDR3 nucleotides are TGTGCCATCAGCGGGGAAAACTATGGCTACACCTTC. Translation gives CAISGENYGYTF.

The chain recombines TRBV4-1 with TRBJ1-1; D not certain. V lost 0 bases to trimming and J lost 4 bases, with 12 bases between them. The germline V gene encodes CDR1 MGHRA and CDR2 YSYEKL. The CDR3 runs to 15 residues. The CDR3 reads CASSQDWAVGTEAFF. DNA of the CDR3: TGCGCCAGCAGCCAAGATTGGGCAGTAGGCACTGAAGCTTTCTTT.

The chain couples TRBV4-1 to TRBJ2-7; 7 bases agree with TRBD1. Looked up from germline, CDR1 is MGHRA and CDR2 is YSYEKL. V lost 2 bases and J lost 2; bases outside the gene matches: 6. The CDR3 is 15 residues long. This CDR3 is CASSQRDRSTYEQYF. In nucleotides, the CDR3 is TGCGCCAGCAGCCAAAGGGACAGATCTACCTACGAGCAGTACTTC.

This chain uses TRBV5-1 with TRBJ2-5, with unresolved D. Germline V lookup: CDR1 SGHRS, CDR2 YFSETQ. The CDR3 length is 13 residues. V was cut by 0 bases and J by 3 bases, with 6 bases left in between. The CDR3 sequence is CASSLDRKETQYF. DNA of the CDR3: TGCGCCAGCAGCTTGGACAGAAAAGAGACCCAGTACTTC.

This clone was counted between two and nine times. CDR3 loop: CASKDLTGGAFYEQYF. In nucleotides, the CDR3 is TGTGCCAGCAAGGATCTGACAGGGGGCGCCTTCTACGAGCAGTACTTC. The J gene is TRBJ2-7, the V gene TRBV2; 10 bases fit TRBD1. The length of the CDR3 is 16 residues. Germline CDR1 and CDR2: SNHLY and FYNNEI. V lost 7 bases to trimming and J lost 3 bases; unmatched junction nucleotides: 12.

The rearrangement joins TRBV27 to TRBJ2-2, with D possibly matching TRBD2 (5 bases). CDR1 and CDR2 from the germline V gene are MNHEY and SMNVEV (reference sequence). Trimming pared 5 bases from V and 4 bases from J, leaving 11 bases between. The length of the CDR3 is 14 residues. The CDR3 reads CASSIGLSTGELFF. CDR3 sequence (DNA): TGTGCCAGCAGTATCGGACTCAGCACCGGGGAGCTGTTTTTT.